This T cell receptor (beta chain) was identified during a study of blood T cell repertoires in COVID-19. Looking at the study overall: Samples representing acute and convalescent COVID-19 were sourced from the United States, Italy and Spain. Sample material is recorded as cDNA or gDNA derived from T cells, B-cell-depleted T cells, or PBMCs.

Under the authors' procedure: Researchers report that nucleated cell counts were estimated from reference gene primer amplification. Using immunoSEQ multiplex PCR, the repertoire was profiled, and TCRdb retains in-frame clones only, with some absent. Clone size and the V and J calls come from that table; the DNA yielded D and trimming. The sample includes roughly 350,000 clones, less than 85% seen only once; the top ten take about 3.6%. The CDR3 runs 14 residues. Germline V CDR1 and CDR2: SGHRS, YFSETQ. V shed 2 bases and J shed 9 bases, with 18 bases lying between them. The rearrangement joins TRBV5-1 to TRBJ2-7; D perhaps matches TRBD1 (5 bases). Sequencing input: peripheral blood. This TCR was sampled from a woman between 18 and 30 years old with acute or convalescent COVID-19. CDR3 in DNA: TGCGCCAGCAGCTTATCTGACAGCGAGTTGGGGCAGTACTTC. This sequence encodes CASSLSDSELGQYF. Looking up the rest from reference TRBV5-1 and TRBJ2-7 gives the full variable domain: KAGVTQTPRYLIKTRGQQVTLSCSPISGHRSVSWYQQTPGQGLQFLFEYFSETQRNKGNFPGRFSGRQFSNSRSEMNVSTLELGDSALYLCASSLSDSELGQYFGPGTRLTVT.